This TCR beta chain was observed in a study of T cells in Graves' hyperthyroidism and ophthalmopathy. Amplification of TCR beta CDR3 regions used RNA as the template. First-round RT-PCR targeting the TCR CDR3 was performed with the HTBI primer set. One entry per CDR3 protein, called by TCRdb with MiXCR from the multiplex PCR reads. The table has about 530,000 distinct CDR3 sequences, about 15% seen once. Trimming at V came to 6 bases and at J to 5 bases, leaving 6 bases not matched to a gene. The CDR3 is 13 amino acids. In germline, CDR1 is DFQATT, CDR2 SNEGSKA (reference sequence). This clonotype has a count of ten or more.

Source material: blood. The chain joins TRBV20-1 to TRBJ2-5; 10 nucleotides align to TRBD1. This clonotype originated in a young woman with Graves' ophthalmopathy. CDR3 coding DNA: TGCAGTGCCAGACAGGGGGCGCAGGAGACCCAGTACTTC. Translating gives CSARQGAQETQYF.